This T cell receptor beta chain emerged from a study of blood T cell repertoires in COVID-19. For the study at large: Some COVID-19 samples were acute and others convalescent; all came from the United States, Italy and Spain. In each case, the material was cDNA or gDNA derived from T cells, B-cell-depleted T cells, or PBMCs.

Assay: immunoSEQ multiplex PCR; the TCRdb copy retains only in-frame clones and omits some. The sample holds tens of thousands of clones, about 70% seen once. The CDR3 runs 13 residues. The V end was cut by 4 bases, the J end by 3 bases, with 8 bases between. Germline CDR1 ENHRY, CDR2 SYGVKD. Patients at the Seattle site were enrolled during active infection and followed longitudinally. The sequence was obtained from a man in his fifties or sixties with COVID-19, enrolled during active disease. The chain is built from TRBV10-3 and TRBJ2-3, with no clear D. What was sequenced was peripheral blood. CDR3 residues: CAISVVGTDTQYF. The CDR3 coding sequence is TGTGCCATCAGTGTCGTCGGGACAGATACGCAGTATTTT.